A single sample gave rise to the 9 T cell receptor beta chains below, sequenced in a study of T cell repertoires in cytomegalovirus infection. From the reads, TCRdb called clonotypes with MiXCR, one entry per CDR3 protein. The repertoire holds hundreds of thousands of distinct CDR3 sequences, with about a third as singletons. The sequencing input was PBMCs. The receptors stem from a human donor in good health (CMV status not recorded). Some clones in this sample may be carry-over from other donors' samples.

V usage is TRBV20-1 and J usage is TRBJ2-3; TRBD2 aligns across 10 bases. CDR1 and CDR2 from the germline V gene are DFQATT and SNEGSKA (reference sequence). J gave up 2 bases and V 3 bases, and 8 bases lay outside the gene matches. CDR3 size: 16 residues. CDR3: CSASNLAGVYTDTQYF. CDR3 coding DNA: TGCAGTGCTAGTAACCTAGCGGGAGTGTACACAGATACGCAGTATTTT.

This rearrangement joins TRBV6-1 to TRBJ2-7; 11 bases line up with TRBD1. Trimming at V came to 5 bases and at J to 9 bases, leaving 15 bases not matched to a gene. The length of the CDR3 is 16 residues. CDR1 is MNHNS, CDR2 SASEGT, per germline. CDR3 sequence reads: CASSPYGTGGPAVQYF. In DNA, the CDR3 is TGTGCCAGCAGTCCGTATGGGACAGGGGGTCCTGCTGTGCAGTACTTC.

This rearrangement joins TRBV19 to TRBJ2-1; 9 nucleotides agree with TRBD2. The J segment lost 9 bases and the V segment lost 7 bases, leaving 16 bases of the junction unmatched. The CDR3 has 16 residues. Germline loops: CDR1 LNHDA, CDR2 SQIVND (reference sequence). This CDR3 is CASISQVGSGSSEQFF. CDR3 bases: TGTGCCAGTATTTCCCAAGTGGGTAGCGGGAGCAGTGAGCAGTTCTTC.

The chain has TRBV5-6 and TRBJ1-5, with D unclear. This CDR3 contains 15 residues. V lost 2 bases and J lost 2, with 11 bases in between. Germline-derived CDR1 and CDR2 are SGHDT and YYEEEE. The CDR3 sequence is CASSFWAVGNQPQHF. Written as DNA, the CDR3 is TGTGCCAGCAGCTTTTGGGCAGTGGGCAATCAGCCCCAGCATTTT.

This clonotype came up a few times. This sequence joins TRBV9 and TRBJ2-1, with TRBD2 identical over 8 bases. The germline V gene encodes CDR1 SGDLS and CDR2 YYNGEE. V trimming: 2 bases; J trimming: 5 bases; junction bases outside the gene matches: 6. This CDR3 contains 15 residues. The DNA of the CDR3 is TGTGCCAGCAGCGTGGCGGGGGGCTCAAACAATGAGCAGTTCTTC. Encoded protein: CASSVAGGSNNEQFF.

This clonotype was detected only a few times. This chain connects TRBV7-6 to TRBJ1-4; 8 positions match TRBD1. V lost 5 bases, J lost 6 bases, and 5 bases stayed unmatched. CDR1 is SGHVS and CDR2 is FNYEAQ in the germline V gene. The CDR3 covers 14 residues. The DNA for the CDR3 is TGTGCCAGCAGCCAAGACAGGGGAGATGAAAAACTGTTTTTT. Protein product: CASSQDRGDEKLFF.

This clonotype has more than one count but fewer than ten. The rearrangement uses TRBV7-3 and TRBJ1-1, with unresolved D. Germline CDR1 is SGHTA and CDR2 is FQGTGA. Trimming took 5 bases from V and 1 from J, leaving 8 bases between them. The CDR3 covers 13 residues. The CDR3: CASSTGPNTEAFF. The CDR3 bases are TGTGCCAGCAGCACCGGACCGAACACTGAAGCTTTCTTT.

In its sample, this clonotype was seen a few times. V gene TRBV2 combines with J gene TRBJ2-1, with 14 bases fitting TRBD2. The germline gives CDR1 SNHLY, CDR2 FYNNEI. The CDR3 is made up of 20 amino acids. Germline trimming cut 6 bases from V and 1 base from J; bases unmatched to any gene: 14. In nucleotides, the CDR3 is TGTGCCAGCAGGCCCACAGGGGGACTAGCGGGAGAAAGGTCCTACAATGAGCAGTTCTTC. This codes for CASRPTGGLAGERSYNEQFF.

This clonotype was counted a few times. The chain is built from TRBV25-1 and TRBJ2-7; 7 positions match TRBD1. Germline CDR1 reads MGHDK; CDR2 reads SYGVNS. V lost 6 bases to trimming and J lost 1 base; unmatched junction nucleotides: 6. CDR3 length: 14 amino acids. CDR3 DNA sequence: TGTGCCAGCAGAAGACAGGGTCCGTCCTACGAGCAGTACTTC. Translated: CASRRQGPSYEQYF.